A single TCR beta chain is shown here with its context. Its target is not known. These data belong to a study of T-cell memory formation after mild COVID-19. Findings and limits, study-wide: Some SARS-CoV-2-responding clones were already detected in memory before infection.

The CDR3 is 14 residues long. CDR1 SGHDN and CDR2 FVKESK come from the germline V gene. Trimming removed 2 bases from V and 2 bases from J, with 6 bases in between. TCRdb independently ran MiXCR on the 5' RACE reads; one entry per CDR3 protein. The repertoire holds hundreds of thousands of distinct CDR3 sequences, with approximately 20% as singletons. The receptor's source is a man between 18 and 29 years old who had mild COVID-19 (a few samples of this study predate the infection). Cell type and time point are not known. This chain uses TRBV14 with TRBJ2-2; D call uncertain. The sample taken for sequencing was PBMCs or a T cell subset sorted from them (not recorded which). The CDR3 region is CASSQSRNTGELFF. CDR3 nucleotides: TGTGCCAGCAGCCAATCGAGAAACACCGGGGAGCTGTTTTTT.